A selection of T cell receptor beta chains follows, all from one sample in a study of response to subunit inactivated influenza vaccine. TCRdb redid the calling of the RT-PCR reads with MiXCR, one entry per CDR3 protein. This sample yields about 180,000 distinct CDR3 sequences, of which around 9% are seen a single time; about a tenth belongs to the top ten. The sample here was non-naive T cells sorted from PBMCs, taken on the day of vaccination. These receptors came from a man aged 45-65 years who received an inactivated influenza vaccine. Each CDR3 is given without its conserved first and last residue.

j_gene: TRBJ1-5; v_gene: TRBV5-5; CDR3aa: ASSLVPGGGQPQH
j_gene: TRBJ2-7; v_gene: TRBV28; CDR3aa: ASSSLDRYEQY
j_gene: TRBJ2-4; v_gene: TRBV10-3; CDR3aa: AISPTGEPQSIQY
j_gene: TRBJ2-7; v_gene: TRBV12-3/TRBV12-4; CDR3aa: ASTSSVQQY
j_gene: TRBJ2-2; v_gene: TRBV19; CDR3aa: ASRTSGIRNTGELF
j_gene: TRBJ1-6; v_gene: TRBV16; CDR3aa: ASSQSRGTNSPLH
j_gene: TRBJ2-5; v_gene: TRBV11-2; CDR3aa: ASSRTGAHGETQY
j_gene: TRBJ2-7; v_gene: TRBV7-2; CDR3aa: ASRRDREQY
j_gene: TRBJ2-5; v_gene: TRBV5-1; CDR3aa: ASSLRNFQETQY
j_gene: TRBJ1-4; v_gene: TRBV20-1; CDR3aa: SGTTGLTNEKLF
j_gene: TRBJ1-1; v_gene: TRBV6-6; CDR3aa: ASSAGNTEAF
j_gene: TRBJ2-7; v_gene: TRBV18; CDR3aa: ASSPVGQNYEQY
j_gene: TRBJ2-5; v_gene: TRBV18; CDR3aa: ASSPPRSQETQY
j_gene: TRBJ1-2; v_gene: TRBV7-2; CDR3aa: ASSSSDSYGYT
j_gene: TRBJ2-1; v_gene: TRBV5-1; CDR3aa: ASSLGAGAYNEQF
j_gene: TRBJ2-7; v_gene: TRBV5-1; CDR3aa: ASSLGGTAAYEQY
j_gene: TRBJ2-1; v_gene: TRBV20-1; CDR3aa: SAREGTYNEQF
j_gene: TRBJ2-5; v_gene: TRBV7-2; CDR3aa: ASSLARETQY
j_gene: TRBJ2-3; v_gene: TRBV7-2; CDR3aa: ASSLGGGADTQY
j_gene: TRBJ2-7; v_gene: TRBV30; CDR3aa: AWSRGVEGEQY
j_gene: TRBJ2-1; v_gene: TRBV7-9; CDR3aa: ASSLKPGQGNLQF
j_gene: TRBJ1-4; v_gene: TRBV11-2; CDR3aa: ASRLGGQINEKLF
j_gene: TRBJ2-7; v_gene: TRBV7-2; CDR3aa: ASSLNQAYEQY
j_gene: TRBJ1-2; v_gene: TRBV20-1; CDR3aa: SATIGYGYT
j_gene: TRBJ1-3; v_gene: TRBV20-1; CDR3aa: SAMVPGNTIY
j_gene: TRBJ2-7; v_gene: TRBV18; CDR3aa: ASSPPAASYEQY
j_gene: TRBJ1-6; v_gene: TRBV20-1; CDR3aa: SARVSDGPSPLH
j_gene: TRBJ1-5; v_gene: TRBV20-1; CDR3aa: SARRGNTGLNQPQH
j_gene: TRBJ2-3; v_gene: TRBV4-1; CDR3aa: ASSGLGGSTDTQY
j_gene: TRBJ2-1; v_gene: TRBV5-1; CDR3aa: ASSLEGGPLF
j_gene: TRBJ2-3; v_gene: TRBV29-1; CDR3aa: SVESRAGSTDTQY
j_gene: TRBJ2-3; v_gene: TRBV7-2; CDR3aa: ASSSLGGGNTDTQY
j_gene: TRBJ2-7; v_gene: TRBV20-1; CDR3aa: SAKDPIAGGPYEQY
j_gene: TRBJ2-3; v_gene: TRBV7-2; CDR3aa: ASSEGLARTDTQY
j_gene: TRBJ2-2; v_gene: TRBV12-3/TRBV12-4; CDR3aa: ASSPKTRSGELF
j_gene: TRBJ2-7; v_gene: TRBV6-2/TRBV6-3; CDR3aa: ASGTSETYEQY
j_gene: TRBJ2-1; v_gene: TRBV20-1; CDR3aa: SGRDSGYNEQF
j_gene: TRBJ2-2; v_gene: TRBV4-3; CDR3aa: ASSQDISGVGSGELF